Presented here are 21 T cell receptor beta chains from one specimen sequenced in a study of T cells after yellow fever vaccination (dated by TCRdb to the late 2010s). Interpreted using the paper, the treatment or condition label stands for: live attenuated yellow fever vaccine strain. Library creation used 5' RACE. This sample was sequenced with an Illumina HiSeq 2500. Through fastp at Q25 and MiXCR, TCRdb rebuilt clones from the public reads, retaining in-frame beta chains. When rows share a CDR3 protein, they turn into one entry using the most common DNA and genes. This sample lists hundreds of thousands of distinct CDR3 sequences; about 14% were detected once. The ten largest clones take up over 12% of the sample. The sample in question was PBMCs, obtained on the day of the yellow fever booster vaccination. The receptors originated from a man aged 30 to 45 who received the YFV17D yellow fever vaccine.

V gene TRBV7-3 combines with J gene TRBJ2-1; TRBD2 matches 7 bases. V was pared by 8 bases and J by 2 bases, with 9 bases of the junction left unmatched. The CDR3 loop spans 15 amino acids. From germline, CDR1 is SGHTA and CDR2 FQGTGA. CDR3 protein: CASAGVAGPYNEQFF. CDR3 nucleotide sequence: TGTGCCAGCGCGGGGGTTGCGGGACCCTACAATGAGCAGTTCTTC.

The chain links TRBV20-1 to TRBJ2-1; the match to TRBD2 covers 7 bases. The CDR3 runs 13 residues. Trimming took 5 bases from V and 6 from J; bases not matched to a gene: 7. Germline V CDR1 and CDR2: DFQATT, SNEGSKA (reference sequence). DNA of the CDR3: TGCAGTGCTTCCAGGACTAGTGGCAATGAGCAGTTCTTC. Residues: CSASRTSGNEQFF.

This clonotype has only a few counts. The V call is TRBV5-4, the J call TRBJ2-1, with TRBD2 identical over 7 bases. The CDR3 is 16 amino acids. Germline V gives CDR1 SGHNT, CDR2 YYREEE (reference sequence). Trimming took 1 base from V and 4 from J; bases not matched to a gene: 8. The CDR3 loop is CASSLNSASGYNEQFF. The CDR3 DNA reads as TGTGCCAGCAGCTTGAATTCGGCTAGCGGATACAATGAGCAGTTCTTC. Full variable domain (remainder filled in from reference TRBV5-4 and TRBJ2-1): ETGVTQSPTHLIKTRGQQVTLRCSSQSGHNTVSWYQQALGQGPQFIFQYYREEENGRGNFPPRFSGLQFPNYSSELNVNALELDDSALYLCASSLNSASGYNEQFFGPGTRLTVL.

This chain connects TRBV30 to TRBJ2-1; TRBD2 agrees at 12 bases. The CDR3 sequence is 14 residues long. Germline values: CDR1 GTSNPN, CDR2 SVGIG (reference sequence). V was clipped by 7 bases and J by 7 bases; unmatched bases: 8. In nucleotides, the CDR3 is TGTGCCTCGGAGTCTAGCGGGGGGGGAAATGAGCAGTTCTTC. Its translation is CASESSGGGNEQFF.

The chain carries TRBV2 and TRBJ2-7, with D tentatively TRBD1 (6 bases). Germline loops: CDR1 SNHLY, CDR2 FYNNEI. The CDR3 sequence is 13 residues long. The V end was cut by 7 bases, the J end by 4 bases, with 14 bases between. CDR3 sequence reads: CASTGRGLYEQYF. In DNA, the CDR3 is TGTGCCAGCACTGGCAGGGGATTATACGAGCAGTACTTC.

The chain is built from TRBV7-6 and TRBJ2-7; 13 bases align to TRBD2. V dropped 5 bases and J dropped 6; count of bases not matched to a gene: 7. The CDR3 is 15 residues long. Germline V gene sequence: CDR1 SGHVS, CDR2 FNYEAQ. The CDR3 DNA follows: TGTGCCAGCAGCCCGGGGACTAGCGGGACTCGCGAGCAGTACTTC. Translated: CASSPGTSGTREQYF.

Here the CDR3 DNA reads TGCAGTGCTACGGGACAGGGTTATGAAAAACTGTTTTTT. This encodes CSATGQGYEKLFF. V is TRBV20-1 and J is TRBJ1-4, with TRBD1 matching over 9 bases. Trimming cost V 4 bases and J 6 bases; bases outside gene matches: 3. Per the germline V gene, CDR1 is DFQATT and CDR2 is SNEGSKA (reference sequence). This CDR3 is built from 13 residues.

A few counts support this clonotype. CDR3 nucleotides: TGCGCCAGCAGCCAAGGCGGGGATTGGGACAGGTCAAGCTCCTACGAGCAGTACTTC. Protein: CASSQGGDWDRSSSYEQYF. The chain has TRBV4-3 and TRBJ2-7; 8 positions match TRBD1. Unmatched junction bases numbered 14, after V lost 1 base and J lost 0 bases. Germline CDR1 is LGHNA and CDR2 is YSLEER. The CDR3 is made up of 19 amino acids.

The chain is built from TRBV15 and TRBJ2-4; D is unresolved. The germline V gene encodes CDR1 LNHNV and CDR2 YYDKDF (reference sequence). Deletions cut 3 bases from V and 5 bases from J, with 20 bases between. CDR3 size: 17 residues. CDR3 coding DNA: TGTGCCACCAGCAGCCGCACGCCAGCAGGCCGGGAAAACATTCAGTACTTC. This translates into CATSSRTPAGRENIQYF.

This clonotype was recorded many times. The chain carries TRBV7-2 and TRBJ2-5; D is ambiguous. Deletions cut 0 bases from V and 1 base from J, with 6 bases between. The CDR3 loop spans 14 amino acids. CDR1 SGHTA and CDR2 FQGNSA come from the germline V gene. The CDR3 here is CASSLAVGQETQYF. The CDR3, as DNA: TGTGCCAGCAGCTTAGCAGTCGGCCAAGAGACCCAGTACTTC.

This clonotype appeared once. This rearrangement joins TRBV18 to TRBJ1-1; the D is unclear. The CDR3 is made up of 16 amino acids. The germline V gene has CDR1 KGHSH and CDR2 LQKENI. Trimming cost V 3 bases and J 1 base, with 15 bases left between them. The CDR3 loop reads CASSPTARESNTEAFF. CDR3 DNA sequence: TGTGCCAGCTCACCGACCGCACGGGAATCGAACACTGAAGCTTTCTTT.

This chain connects TRBV7-9 to TRBJ1-1; 7 bases map to TRBD1. V shed 5 bases, J shed 5 bases, and the junction held 11 bases outside the gene matches. The CDR3 runs 15 residues. Germline V gene sequence: CDR1 SEHNR, CDR2 FQNEAQ (reference sequence). CDR3 in amino acids: CASSPYRGMETEAFF. Here the CDR3 DNA reads TGTGCCAGCAGCCCCTACAGGGGAATGGAGACTGAAGCTTTCTTT.

In its sample, this clonotype was seen a few times. The DNA of the CDR3 is TGTGCCAGCAGTGATTCGACCTCCTCCTACAATGAGCAGTTCTTC. Its protein product is CASSDSTSSYNEQFF. This sequence joins TRBV6-1 and TRBJ2-1; D is ambiguous. The V gene's germline CDR1 is MNHNS and CDR2 SASEGT. The CDR3 spans 15 residues. Trimming took off 3 bases at V and 0 bases at J, with 9 bases between the two ends.

This clonotype was found many times. The chain combines TRBV30 with TRBJ2-1; 9 nucleotides match TRBD2. The J segment lost 9 bases and the V segment lost 3 bases, leaving 6 bases of the junction unmatched. The V gene's germline CDR1 is GTSNPN and CDR2 SVGIG (reference sequence). CDR3 length equals 13 residues. The CDR3 loop reads CAWREREEGEQFF. The CDR3 DNA sequence: TGTGCCTGGAGGGAGCGGGAGGAAGGTGAGCAGTTCTTC. Full variable domain (outside the CDR3, taken from reference TRBV30 and TRBJ2-1): SQTIHQWPATLVQPVGSPLSLECTVEGTSNPNLYWYRQAAGRGLQLLFYSVGIGQISSEVPQNLSASRPQDRQFILSSKKLLLSDSGFYLCAWREREEGEQFFGPGTRLTVL.

The chain has TRBV7-3 and TRBJ2-2, with 7 bases aligning to TRBD1. Germline assignment: CDR1 SGHTA and CDR2 FQGTGA. The CDR3 totals 17 residues. Unmatched junction bases numbered 9, after V lost 5 bases and J lost 0 bases. The CDR3: CASSPRMTGTNTGELFF. The CDR3 bases are TGTGCCAGCAGCCCTCGGATGACAGGGACGAACACCGGGGAGCTGTTTTTT.

This clonotype was recorded once. The V call is TRBV28, the J call TRBJ2-4; 7 bases line up with TRBD1. From germline, CDR1 is MDHEN and CDR2 SYDVKM. The CDR3 has 14 amino acids. V shed 5 bases, J shed 11 bases, and the junction held 12 bases outside the gene matches. CDR3: CASSKTGELGVQYF. CDR3 nucleotides: TGTGCCAGCAGTAAAACAGGGGAACTTGGGGTTCAGTACTTC.

This clonotype was detected only a few times. The gene calls are TRBV29-1 and TRBJ1-1; 7 bases fit TRBD1. This CDR3 contains 14 residues. Germline assignment: CDR1 SQVTM and CDR2 ANQGSEA. V was clipped by 7 bases and J by 4 bases; unmatched bases: 12. The chain's CDR3 is CSGGTVLGGTEAFF. CDR3 DNA: TGCAGCGGTGGGACAGTCCTCGGCGGCACTGAAGCTTTCTTT.

This clonotype was detected a few times. The chain couples TRBV20-1 to TRBJ1-1; D might be TRBD1 (5 bases). Trimming took off 5 bases at V and 1 base at J, with 14 bases between the two ends. Germline CDR1 DFQATT, CDR2 SNEGSKA (reference sequence). CDR3 size: 14 residues. CDR3 nucleotides: TGCAGTGCTCCCCTCGGGGGGGGGAACACTGAAGCTTTCTTT. Translating it yields CSAPLGGGNTEAFF.

The sample holds a few counts of this clonotype. The chain has TRBV6-5 and TRBJ2-3, with a tentative D call TRBD2 (6 bases). Germline CDR1 reads MNHEY; CDR2 reads SVGAGI. With 0 bases removed from V and 0 bases from J, the gap between germline ends came to 10 bases. The CDR3 length is 16 residues. The CDR3 reads CASSYSRAGSTDTQYF. The CDR3 nucleotides are TGTGCCAGCAGTTACTCACGGGCGGGGAGCACAGATACGCAGTATTTT.

The rearrangement links TRBV4-3 to TRBJ2-1; D remains unclear. CDR3 length equals 14 residues. V lost 1 base, J lost 5 bases, and 9 bases lay in between. CDR1 is LGHNA, CDR2 YSLEER, per germline. CDR3 nucleotides: TGCGCCAGCAGCCAAGCGGGTAATGACAATGAGCAGTTCTTC. Residues: CASSQAGNDNEQFF.

This clonotype came up a few times. The chain joins TRBV28 to TRBJ1-1; TRBD1 is a possible D gene (6 bases). This CDR3 spans 18 amino acids. Trimming took off 1 base at V and 3 bases at J, with 21 bases between the two ends. Germline CDR1 is MDHEN and CDR2 is SYDVKM. The CDR3 loop is CASSLYSRQLRGDTEAFF. The CDR3 coding sequence is TGTGCCAGCAGTTTATACTCTAGACAGCTGAGGGGGGACACTGAAGCTTTCTTT.